The source of this TCR beta chain is a study of CD8+ T cells in alopecia areata. Study-level information: Administration of oral tofacitinib to treated patients was at 5 to 10 mg twice daily. After 6 to 18 months of tofacitinib, follow-up continued 6 months off drug. Treated patients were scored for severity by percent of scalp affected. Study outcomes and limitations: Only one nonresponder was present, which leaves the link between baseline CD8+ expansion and response uncertain.

Extracted from the samples, RNA was reverse transcribed into cDNA to serve as the sequencing template. Only in-frame clones appear in the TCRdb table, and some are missing; sequencing was by immunoSEQ multiplex PCR. The sample lists about 190,000 clones, more than 55% occurring once. As to treatment: oral pan-JAK inhibitor, 5-10 mg twice daily. Points on this clone: Its matching antigen is unknown.

This CDR3 region has 16 residues. Germline values: CDR1 SGHRS, CDR2 YFSETQ. V was pared by 0 bases and J by 4 bases, with 13 bases between. Source: CD4+ T cells sorted from blood, taken at week 4, from a patient treated with tofacitinib. This receptor was obtained from a human donor with alopecia areata. The J gene is TRBJ2-2, the V gene TRBV5-1, with D tentatively TRBD1 or TRBD2 (6 bases each). The CDR3 nucleotides read TGCGCCAGCAGCTTGGTTGCAGGAGGGGGCACCGGGGAGCTGTTTTTT. This gives the protein CASSLVAGGGTGELFF. Together with reference TRBV5-1 and TRBJ2-2, the CDR3 gives the full variable domain: KAGVTQTPRYLIKTRGQQVTLSCSPISGHRSVSWYQQTPGQGLQFLFEYFSETQRNKGNFPGRFSGRQFSNSRSEMNVSTLELGDSALYLCASSLVAGGGTGELFFGEGSRLTVL.